Listed here are 31 T cell receptor beta chains from one sample, sequenced in a study of T-cell memory formation after mild COVID-19. A single record per CDR3 protein comes from TCRdb applying MiXCR to the 5' RACE reads. The sample lists about 400,000 distinct CDR3 sequences, 16% seen once, with roughly 21% in the top ten. What was sequenced was PBMCs or a T cell subset sorted from them (not recorded which). The receptors shown here come from a man between 18 and 29 years old who had mild COVID-19 (a few samples of this study predate the infection). Cell type and time point are not known.

This clonotype was detected a few times. The chain has TRBV6-5 and TRBJ1-5; 10 bases match TRBD1. Germline CDR1 is MNHEY and CDR2 is SVGAGI. V dropped 0 bases and J dropped 9; count of bases not matched to a gene: 2. The CDR3 totals 14 residues. DNA for the CDR3: TGTGCCAGCAGTTACTCGGGACAGGGGTCGCCCCAGCATTTT. Translated: CASSYSGQGSPQHF.

The genes are TRBV6-1 and TRBJ1-6; 8 bases fit TRBD1. V shed 6 bases, J shed 14 bases, and the junction held 0 bases outside the gene matches. CDR3 length equals 10 residues. From germline, CDR1 is MNHNS and CDR2 SASEGT. Here the CDR3 DNA reads TGTGCCAGCAGGGACAGGGCCCTCCACTTT. Its protein product is CASRDRALHF.

This clonotype was counted between two and nine times. J is TRBJ1-1 and V is TRBV5-1, with no clear D. The CDR3 consists of 13 residues. The V end was cut by 0 bases, the J end by 6 bases, with 9 bases between. Per the germline V gene, CDR1 is SGHRS and CDR2 is YFSETQ. Here the CDR3 DNA reads TGCGCCAGCAGCTTGGGCGGGAGCGCTGAAGCTTTCTTT. It is translated as CASSLGGSAEAFF.

The table lists this clonotype with a few counts. This chain uses TRBV27 with TRBJ1-2, with 9 nucleotides matching TRBD1. The CDR3 sequence is 15 residues long. V shed 5 bases, J shed 0 bases, and the junction held 4 bases outside the gene matches. Germline assignment: CDR1 MNHEY and CDR2 SMNVEV (reference sequence). Here the CDR3 DNA reads TGTGCCAGCAGTATGGGACAGGGTACTAACTATGGCTACACCTTC. Translating it yields CASSMGQGTNYGYTF.

This chain uses TRBV9 with TRBJ1-5; D unresolved. The CDR3 consists of 15 residues. V was shortened by 2 bases and J by 3 bases, with 12 bases between the two germline ends. The germline V gene encodes CDR1 SGDLS and CDR2 YYNGEE. The CDR3 DNA reads TGTGCCAGCAGCGTGAAGGGCGGTGTCAATCAGCCCCAGCATTTT. Protein sequence: CASSVKGGVNQPQHF.

The CDR3 bases are TGTGCCATCAGCCAGATGGAGGGTTGGAATCAGCCCCAGCATTTT. It codes for CAISQMEGWNQPQHF. The genes are TRBV10-3 and TRBJ1-5; D is undetermined. In germline, CDR1 is ENHRY, CDR2 SYGVKD. The V end was cut by 6 bases, the J end by 4 bases, with 16 bases between. The CDR3 contains 15 residues.

This clonotype was observed a few times. This chain connects TRBV9 to TRBJ2-5, with D perhaps assigned TRBD1 or TRBD2 (5 bases each). Germline assignment: CDR1 SGDLS and CDR2 YYNGEE. CDR3 size: 16 residues. Trimming took off 3 bases at V and 3 bases at J, with 18 bases between the two ends. Here the CDR3 DNA reads TGTGCCAGCAGCGCCCCGGGTGGGGGAAATGAAGAGACCCAGTACTTC. It codes for CASSAPGGGNEETQYF.

This clonotype was found a few times. DNA for the CDR3: TGTGCCAGCAGCTTGGGCACAAACACCATATATTTT. Translated, it gives CASSLGTNTIYF. The chain has TRBV7-2 and TRBJ1-3; D is unresolved. Germline lookup yields CDR1 SGHTA and CDR2 FQGNSA. V was trimmed by 3 bases and J by 6 bases, leaving 6 bases between them. The CDR3 runs 12 residues. Supplemented by reference TRBV7-2 and TRBJ1-3, the full variable domain reads GAGVSQSPSNKVTEKGKDVELRCDPISGHTALYWYRQSLGQGLEFLIYFQGNSAPDKSGLPSDRFSAERTGGSVSTLTIQRTQQEDSAVYLCASSLGTNTIYFGEGSWLTVV.

This clonotype has a count of ten or more. CDR3 in amino acids: CASSSSDVGQFF. The DNA for the CDR3 is TGTGCCAGCAGTTCGTCGGACGTAGGGCAGTTCTTC. The chain carries TRBV2 and TRBJ2-1; D remains ambiguous. The CDR3 runs 12 residues. Trimming removed 5 bases from V and 12 bases from J, with 14 bases in between. CDR1 is SNHLY and CDR2 is FYNNEI in the germline V gene.

V usage is TRBV5-1 and J usage is TRBJ1-3; D remains unclear. The ends were cut back, 2 bases at V and 9 bases at J, with 18 bases in the middle. The CDR3 sequence is 15 residues long. CDR1 and CDR2 from the germline V gene are SGHRS and YFSETQ. The CDR3 bases are TGCGCCAGCAGCTTCACCGGGGATATACCGGGCACCATATATTTT. Protein sequence: CASSFTGDIPGTIYF.

V is TRBV12-5 and J is TRBJ2-3; D gene ambiguous. V gave up 5 bases and J gave up 7 bases, with 7 bases separating them. Germline V CDR1 and CDR2: LGHNT, FRNRAP. There are 11 residues in the CDR3. The CDR3 spells CASGLSYTQYF. The CDR3 region has the DNA TGTGCTAGTGGTCTAAGTTATACGCAGTATTTT.

This clonotype has more than one count but fewer than ten. This sequence joins TRBV28 and TRBJ1-2, with D maybe TRBD1 (5 bases). V shed 10 bases and J shed 1 base, with 13 bases lying between them. Germline values: CDR1 MDHEN, CDR2 SYDVKM. The CDR3 sequence is 13 residues long. CDR3 nucleotides: TGTGCCACCACGGAGGGGAGTAACTATGGCTACACCTTC. It is translated as CATTEGSNYGYTF.

For the CDR3, the DNA is TGTGCCAGCAGAGACGGCGGGGCCTCCTACAATGAGCAGTTCTTC. Encoded protein: CASRDGGASYNEQFF. The rearrangement links TRBV7-9 to TRBJ2-1; TRBD2 is a possible D gene (6 bases). Trimming took 6 bases from V and 0 from J, leaving 12 bases between them. The CDR3 is 15 amino acids. The germline gives CDR1 SEHNR, CDR2 FQNEAQ (reference sequence).

This sequence joins TRBV7-2 and TRBJ1-2, with 9 bases lining up with TRBD1. Germline values: CDR1 SGHTA, CDR2 FQGNSA. The CDR3 has 15 amino acids. V dropped 5 bases and J dropped 1; count of bases not matched to a gene: 5. The CDR3 bases are TGTGCCAGCAGCGCGAGACAGGGGGTTAACTATGGCTACACCTTC. Protein sequence: CASSARQGVNYGYTF. Full variable domain (rest looked up from reference TRBV7-2 and TRBJ1-2): GAGVSQSPSNKVTEKGKDVELRCDPISGHTALYWYRQSLGQGLEFLIYFQGNSAPDKSGLPSDRFSAERTGGSVSTLTIQRTQQEDSAVYLCASSARQGVNYGYTFGSGTRLTVV.

In its sample, this clonotype was seen a few times. J is TRBJ1-1 and V is TRBV7-2; D may be TRBD1 (5 bases). V was clipped by 1 base and J by 7 bases, with 10 bases between them. CDR3 length equals 13 residues. Germline loops: CDR1 SGHTA, CDR2 FQGNSA. The CDR3 DNA reads as TGTGCCAGCAGCTTAGTGGGGCCAATTGAAGCTTTCTTT. It yields the protein CASSLVGPIEAFF. Full variable domain (rest looked up from reference TRBV7-2 and TRBJ1-1): GAGVSQSPSNKVTEKGKDVELRCDPISGHTALYWYRQSLGQGLEFLIYFQGNSAPDKSGLPSDRFSAERTGGSVSTLTIQRTQQEDSAVYLCASSLVGPIEAFFGQGTRLTVV.

The V gene is TRBV6-6, the J gene TRBJ2-4; 9 bases line up with TRBD1. From germline, CDR1 is MNHNY and CDR2 SVGAGI (reference sequence). The CDR3 sequence is 17 residues long. Trimming removed 4 bases from V and 0 bases from J; junction bases left unmatched: 7. In DNA form, the CDR3 reads TGTGCCAGCAGTTCCGGGACAGGGTATCTAGCCAAAAACATTCAGTACTTC. Amino acids: CASSSGTGYLAKNIQYF.

J is TRBJ2-2 and V is TRBV7-8, with 11 bases matching TRBD1. The CDR3 has 16 residues. Trimming removed 0 bases from V and 6 bases from J; junction bases left unmatched: 3. Germline V gene lookup returns CDR1 SGHVS and CDR2 FQNEAQ. CDR3 coding DNA: TGTGCCAGCAGCTTAGCGGACAGGGGGCTAGCCGGGGAGCTGTTTTTT. Translated, it gives CASSLADRGLAGELFF.

This clonotype was picked up a small number of times. Here the CDR3 reads CSVERYGDTQYF. As DNA, the CDR3 is TGCAGCGTTGAACGATACGGAGATACGCAGTATTTT. V and J are TRBV29-1 and TRBJ2-3; no clear D gene. Germline V gene data show CDR1 as SQVTM and CDR2 as ANQGSEA. The CDR3 contains 12 residues. The germline V and J ends were trimmed by 2 bases and 5 bases, with 8 bases remaining between them.

The CDR3 DNA reads as TGTGCCATCAGTGACTCGGACAGGAGCACCGGGGAGCTGTTTTTT. Its translation is CAISDSDRSTGELFF. The genes are TRBV10-3 and TRBJ2-2, with 7 bases matching TRBD1. With V trimmed by 3 bases and J by 4 bases, 5 bases remained unmatched. Germline V CDR1 and CDR2: ENHRY, SYGVKD. The CDR3 is made up of 15 amino acids.

This clonotype was seen repeatedly, ten times or more. This chain connects TRBV5-6 to TRBJ2-4, with D maybe TRBD1 (5 bases). Per germline, CDR1 SGHDT and CDR2 YYEEEE. There are 14 residues in the CDR3. V lost 7 bases and J lost 2, with 13 bases in between. The CDR3 here is CASREQGTKNIQYF. Written as DNA, the CDR3 is TGTGCCAGCCGCGAGCAGGGAACCAAAAACATTCAGTACTTC.

The chain uses TRBV6-5 and TRBJ2-3, with D perhaps TRBD2 (6 bases). This CDR3 spans 18 amino acids. CDR1 is MNHEY, CDR2 SVGAGI, per germline. Trimming left V 0 bases short and J 0 bases short, with 16 bases between. CDR3 nucleotide sequence: TGTGCCAGCAGTTACTCGGACGGGAGCCCACCTAGCACAGATACGCAGTATTTT. Protein: CASSYSDGSPPSTDTQYF.

This rearrangement joins TRBV7-2 to TRBJ1-2; D remains unclear. The CDR3 is made up of 14 amino acids. V was clipped by 3 bases and J by 4 bases, with 12 bases between them. The V gene's germline CDR1 is SGHTA and CDR2 FQGNSA. The CDR3 DNA sequence: TGTGCCAGCAGCTTCGGCAGGAGAGGCTATGGCTACACCTTC. Protein sequence: CASSFGRRGYGYTF.

The chain employs TRBV28 and TRBJ1-4; D gene uncertain. The V and J ends lost 3 bases and 12 bases respectively, with 23 bases between them. The CDR3 has 16 amino acids. Germline CDR1 MDHEN, CDR2 SYDVKM. The CDR3 sequence: CASSLLELTAERELFF. DNA for the CDR3: TGTGCCAGCAGTTTGTTGGAATTGACGGCAGAGCGTGAACTGTTTTTT.

J is TRBJ2-3 and V is TRBV6-5, with 8 nucleotides matching TRBD1. The CDR3 loop spans 16 amino acids. The germline V gene has CDR1 MNHEY and CDR2 SVGAGI. V shed 0 bases, J shed 5 bases, and the junction held 7 bases outside the gene matches. The CDR3 region is CASSYSWQGAGDTQYF. The CDR3 nucleotides are TGTGCCAGCAGTTACTCGTGGCAGGGGGCAGGAGATACGCAGTATTTT.

V usage is TRBV29-1 and J usage is TRBJ2-1; TRBD2 agrees at 7 bases. With 2 bases clipped from V and 4 bases from J, the junction kept 8 bases outside the gene matches. Germline CDR1 reads SQVTM; CDR2 reads ANQGSEA. The CDR3 length is 15 residues. CDR3 protein: CSVELGGTVYNEQFF. CDR3 DNA: TGCAGCGTTGAACTCGGGGGGACGGTTTACAATGAGCAGTTCTTC.

This clonotype has only a few counts. This chain links TRBV5-4 with TRBJ2-3, with TRBD2 matching 10 bases. CDR1 and CDR2 from the germline V gene are SGHNT and YYREEE (reference sequence). The CDR3 loop spans 15 amino acids. The V segment lost 5 bases and the J segment 1 base; nucleotides outside the gene matches: 4. CDR3 sequence reads: CASRLSGGRTDTQYF. The DNA of the CDR3 is TGTGCCAGCAGACTTAGCGGGGGGCGCACAGATACGCAGTATTTT.

As DNA, the CDR3 is TGTGCCAGCAGCCTAGGGGCTAGCGGATCCTACGAGCAGTACTTC. Its protein product is CASSLGASGSYEQYF. This rearrangement joins TRBV9 to TRBJ2-7; 7 bases agree with TRBD2. V shed 4 bases, J shed 1 base, and the junction held 8 bases outside the gene matches. CDR1 SGDLS and CDR2 YYNGEE come from the germline V gene. The CDR3 is made up of 15 amino acids.

In its sample, this clonotype was seen a few times. The rearrangement uses TRBV4-1 and TRBJ2-5; possible D gene TRBD2, 7 bases. Germline CDR1 is MGHRA and CDR2 is YSYEKL. The CDR3 sequence is 17 residues long. V lost 0 bases and J lost 5, with 19 bases in between. The CDR3 region is CASSQESGRGLGETQYF. In nucleotides, the CDR3 is TGCGCCAGCAGCCAAGAGTCAGGGAGGGGGTTGGGGGAGACCCAGTACTTC.

This clonotype was counted between two and nine times. The chain combines TRBV12-3 or TRBV12-4 with TRBJ2-1; D is perhaps TRBD2 (5 bases). The CDR3 consists of 14 residues. Trimming removed 6 bases from V and 0 bases from J, with 9 bases in between. CDR3 in DNA: TGTGCCAGCAGCCCAGCGGTCTCCTACAATGAGCAGTTCTTC. It translates to CASSPAVSYNEQFF.

V is TRBV12-3 or TRBV12-4 and J is TRBJ2-2, with 8 positions matching TRBD2. CDR3 length: 14 amino acids. V shed 6 bases, J shed 7 bases, and the junction held 7 bases outside the gene matches. CDR3 sequence reads: CASRSTAGVGELFF. As DNA, the CDR3 is TGTGCCAGCAGATCGACAGCGGGGGTCGGGGAGCTGTTTTTT.

This clonotype occurred many times. This chain connects TRBV4-1 to TRBJ1-2; D perhaps matches TRBD1 (5 bases). Per germline, CDR1 MGHRA and CDR2 YSYEKL. V was cut by 4 bases and J by 8 bases, with 14 bases left in between. The CDR3 extends over 13 amino acids. The CDR3 here is CASSRRDFEGYTF. The CDR3 DNA sequence: TGCGCCAGCAGCCGAAGGGACTTTGAAGGCTACACCTTC.